This is a list of T cell receptor beta chains from one sample in a study of T cell responses to AZD1222 COVID-19 vaccine. Clones were sequenced by immunoSEQ multiplex PCR, and TCRdb holds only the in-frame ones, with some missing. The table includes 130,000 or so clones, 90% detected once. Sequences were derived from peripheral blood, sampled on day 0 of AZD1222 vaccination. The receptors here all came from an adult in good health. The CDR3 runs from the conserved cysteine through the conserved F or W. Fields, in order: V gene, J gene, D gene, clone size, CDR3 DNA, CDR3 protein. A D gene is named only where the DNA matches it firmly. Only part of the rows carry a size: once, few, many, or a class if the clone is expanded.

v_call: TRBV7-2
j_call: TRBJ2-7
d_call: .
clone_size: .
cdr3_nt: TGTGCCAGCAGCTCGGTACAGGGCTACGAGCAGTACTTC
cdr3_aa: CASSSVQGYEQYF

v_call: TRBV3-1/TRBV3-2
j_call: TRBJ2-5
d_call: TRBD2
clone_size: .
cdr3_nt: TGTGCCAGCAGCCAAGCACTAGCGGGTAACCAAGAGACCCAGTACTTC
cdr3_aa: CASSQALAGNQETQYF

v_call: TRBV28
j_call: TRBJ1-1
d_call: .
clone_size: .
cdr3_nt: TGTGCCAGCAATCGAGGGGGGGCGGAAACTGAAGCTTTCTTT
cdr3_aa: CASNRGGAETEAFF

v_call: TRBV11-2
j_call: TRBJ2-2
d_call: TRBD2
clone_size: .
cdr3_nt: TGTGCCAGCAGACCTACTAGCGGGAGGGCCTATAACACCGGGGAGCTGTTTTTT
cdr3_aa: CASRPTSGRAYNTGELFF

v_call: TRBV5-1
j_call: TRBJ1-4
d_call: .
clone_size: once
cdr3_nt: TGCGCCACTTCGGTTGGGGAATCAGGAGAAAAACTGTTTTTT
cdr3_aa: CATSVGESGEKLFF

v_call: TRBV30
j_call: TRBJ2-7
d_call: TRBD2
clone_size: .
cdr3_nt: TGTGCCTGGGTCGCTGCCCTAACGGGAGGGTCCCAAATTTCCTACGAGCAGTACTTC
cdr3_aa: CAWVAALTGGSQISYEQYF

v_call: TRBV2
j_call: TRBJ1-5
d_call: .
clone_size: once
cdr3_nt: TGTGCCAGCAGCAAGAGCCAAGTCAATCAGCCCCAGCATTTT
cdr3_aa: CASSKSQVNQPQHF

v_call: TRBV4-1
j_call: TRBJ2-1
d_call: TRBD2
clone_size: .
cdr3_nt: TGCGCCAGCAGCCATGGGGGGGCCTACAATGAGCAGTTCTTC
cdr3_aa: CASSHGGAYNEQFF

v_call: TRBV2
j_call: TRBJ1-6
d_call: .
clone_size: many
cdr3_nt: TGTGCCAGCAGTGAACGTGGAAATTCACCCCTCCACTTT
cdr3_aa: CASSERGNSPLHF

v_call: TRBV6-1
j_call: TRBJ1-5
d_call: .
clone_size: once
cdr3_nt: TGTGCCAGCAGTGAACGATATAGCAATCAGCCCCAGCATTTT
cdr3_aa: CASSERYSNQPQHF

v_call: TRBV6-5
j_call: TRBJ1-5
d_call: TRBD1
clone_size: .
cdr3_nt: TGTGCCAGCAGTTCAGACAGGGGTCAGCCCCAGCATTTT
cdr3_aa: CASSSDRGQPQHF

v_call: TRBV27
j_call: TRBJ2-1
d_call: TRBD2
clone_size: .
cdr3_nt: TGTGCCAGCAGGTTAGCGGGATCCTACAATGAGCAGTTCTTC
cdr3_aa: CASRLAGSYNEQFF

v_call: TRBV7-9
j_call: TRBJ2-6
d_call: TRBD1
clone_size: .
cdr3_nt: TGTGCCAGCAGCTTAGTGACAGGGGTTGGGGCCAACGTCCTGACTTTC
cdr3_aa: CASSLVTGVGANVLTF

v_call: TRBV29-1
j_call: TRBJ2-3
d_call: TRBD1
clone_size: once
cdr3_nt: TGCAGCGTTGAGGGGGACAGGGTCCCAGATACGCAGTATTTT
cdr3_aa: CSVEGDRVPDTQYF

v_call: TRBV12-3/TRBV12-4
j_call: TRBJ2-2
d_call: .
clone_size: .
cdr3_nt: TGTGCCAGCAGTTGGCTAGCGAGAGGGGAGCTGTTTTTT
cdr3_aa: CASSWLARGELFF

v_call: TRBV5-1
j_call: TRBJ1-5
d_call: .
clone_size: .
cdr3_nt: TGCGCCAGCAGCTTGAATGGTGATCAGCCCCAGCATTTT
cdr3_aa: CASSLNGDQPQHF

v_call: TRBV6-5
j_call: TRBJ1-1
d_call: .
clone_size: .
cdr3_nt: TGTGCCACCTCTAGGGGAGTTGAAGCTTTCTTT
cdr3_aa: CATSRGVEAFF

v_call: TRBV5-1
j_call: TRBJ1-3
d_call: .
clone_size: .
cdr3_nt: TGCGCCAGCAGCCCAGACAGCGGAAAATTCTCTGGAAACACCATATATTTT
cdr3_aa: CASSPDSGKFSGNTIYF

v_call: TRBV7-4
j_call: TRBJ1-3
d_call: .
clone_size: .
cdr3_nt: TGTGCCAGCAGCTTGCTGAGGTTGGCCACCCTCTCTGGAAACACCATATATTTT
cdr3_aa: CASSLLRLATLSGNTIYF

v_call: TRBV7-2
j_call: TRBJ1-2
d_call: .
clone_size: .
cdr3_nt: TGTGCCAGCATCAATCCAGGGAGAGGTAACTATGGCTACACCTTC
cdr3_aa: CASINPGRGNYGYTF

v_call: TRBV24-1
j_call: TRBJ1-1
d_call: TRBD1
clone_size: .
cdr3_nt: TGTGCCACCAAGGACAGGGGGGGCACTGAAGCTTTCTTT
cdr3_aa: CATKDRGGTEAFF

v_call: TRBV28
j_call: TRBJ1-5
d_call: TRBD1
clone_size: .
cdr3_nt: TGTGCCAGTTCCCCAGGACAGGTTAATCAGCCCCAGCATTTT
cdr3_aa: CASSPGQVNQPQHF

v_call: TRBV28
j_call: TRBJ2-7
d_call: TRBD2
clone_size: .
cdr3_nt: TGTGCCAGCAGTTTACTCGGGACTAGCGCCTCCTACGAGCAGTACTTC
cdr3_aa: CASSLLGTSASYEQYF

v_call: TRBV19
j_call: TRBJ2-1
d_call: TRBD2
clone_size: .
cdr3_nt: TGTGCCAGTAGTCTCCCGGGGGGGCGGGAGGTGGCGATTGAGCAGTTCTTC
cdr3_aa: CASSLPGGREVAIEQFF

v_call: TRBV9
j_call: TRBJ2-1
d_call: .
clone_size: .
cdr3_nt: TGTGCCAGCAGCGTAGGGATTGCGGGACGGCAGTTCTTC
cdr3_aa: CASSVGIAGRQFF

v_call: TRBV7-9
j_call: TRBJ1-1
d_call: TRBD1
clone_size: .
cdr3_nt: TGTGCCAGCAGCCCCCTCCCCCAGGGGGCCACTGAAGCTTTCTTT
cdr3_aa: CASSPLPQGATEAFF

v_call: TRBV10-1
j_call: TRBJ2-1
d_call: .
clone_size: once
cdr3_nt: TGCGCCAGCATCCTCCGGGGGCGTGAGCAGTTCTTC
cdr3_aa: CASILRGREQFF

v_call: TRBV18
j_call: TRBJ2-6
d_call: TRBD1
clone_size: .
cdr3_nt: TGTGCCAGCTCGCCCGGGACAGCCGATGCCGGGGCCAACGTCCTGACTTTC
cdr3_aa: CASSPGTADAGANVLTF

v_call: TRBV5-1
j_call: TRBJ2-6
d_call: .
clone_size: .
cdr3_nt: TGCGCCAGCAGCTTGGCGGGCGGGGCAAGCTCTGGGACCAACGTCCTGACTTTC
cdr3_aa: CASSLAGGASSGTNVLTF

v_call: TRBV7-2
j_call: TRBJ2-3
d_call: TRBD2
clone_size: .
cdr3_nt: TGTGCCAGCGCGAGCGGGAGAAGCACAGATACGCAGTATTTT
cdr3_aa: CASASGRSTDTQYF

v_call: TRBV6-1
j_call: TRBJ1-2
d_call: .
clone_size: .
cdr3_nt: TGTGCCAGCAGTGGTGAATGGCAGGGACCCAACTATGGCTACACCTTC
cdr3_aa: CASSGEWQGPNYGYTF

v_call: TRBV6-5
j_call: TRBJ1-6
d_call: .
clone_size: .
cdr3_nt: TGTGCCAGCAGTTACTCGATTAATTCACCCCTCCACTTT
cdr3_aa: CASSYSINSPLHF

v_call: TRBV14
j_call: TRBJ1-3
d_call: .
clone_size: once
cdr3_nt: TGTGCCAGCAGCCAAGGGCACGGACCTGGAAACACCATATATTTT
cdr3_aa: CASSQGHGPGNTIYF

v_call: TRBV2
j_call: TRBJ2-6
d_call: TRBD2
clone_size: .
cdr3_nt: TGTGCCAGCAGTAAAGGGGAGGGAGGGGCCAACGTCCTGACTTTC
cdr3_aa: CASSKGEGGANVLTF

v_call: TRBV5-4
j_call: TRBJ2-3
d_call: TRBD2
clone_size: .
cdr3_nt: TGTGCCAGCAGCTTCCCCGACGGGCGGGAGACCCCAGATACGCAGTATTTT
cdr3_aa: CASSFPDGRETPDTQYF

v_call: TRBV24-1
j_call: TRBJ1-5
d_call: .
clone_size: .
cdr3_nt: TGTGCCACCAGTGATTACGGCGGGCAACCCCAGCATTTT
cdr3_aa: CATSDYGGQPQHF

v_call: TRBV24-1
j_call: TRBJ2-7
d_call: .
clone_size: once
cdr3_nt: TGTGCCACCAGTGCGGAGGGGACGGGGTCGGGCTCCTACGAGCAGTACTTC
cdr3_aa: CATSAEGTGSGSYEQYF

v_call: TRBV27
j_call: TRBJ1-2
d_call: TRBD1
clone_size: few
cdr3_nt: TGTGCCAGCAGTTTATCGGCGACAGGGACTAACTATGGCTACACCTTC
cdr3_aa: CASSLSATGTNYGYTF

v_call: TRBV28
j_call: TRBJ1-5
d_call: TRBD1
clone_size: .
cdr3_nt: TGTGCCAGCAGGTCATGGACAGGGGACAATCAGCCCCAGCATTTT
cdr3_aa: CASRSWTGDNQPQHF

v_call: TRBV5-1
j_call: TRBJ2-3
d_call: TRBD2
clone_size: .
cdr3_nt: TGCGCCAGCAGCTCGTCAGGGACTAGCGGGAGGGGACCAGATACGCAGTATTTT
cdr3_aa: CASSSSGTSGRGPDTQYF

v_call: TRBV5-8
j_call: TRBJ2-7
d_call: TRBD2
clone_size: .
cdr3_nt: TGTGCCAGCAGCTTGGGACTAGCGGGACCCGCTACCGAGCAGTACTTC
cdr3_aa: CASSLGLAGPATEQYF

v_call: TRBV5-1
j_call: TRBJ2-3
d_call: TRBD2
clone_size: few
cdr3_nt: TGCGCCAGCAGCGTCACAGGGGGACTAGCGGGAATATTTGGCACAGATACGCAGTATTTT
cdr3_aa: CASSVTGGLAGIFGTDTQYF

v_call: TRBV5-5
j_call: TRBJ2-7
d_call: .
clone_size: once
cdr3_nt: TGTGCCAGCAGCTTGAACGCGCGGGAGCAGTACTTC
cdr3_aa: CASSLNAREQYF

v_call: TRBV4-1
j_call: TRBJ2-1
d_call: TRBD2
clone_size: .
cdr3_nt: TGCGCCAGCAGCCCCGGACTAGCGGGAGCAGCTGAGCAGTTCTTC
cdr3_aa: CASSPGLAGAAEQFF

v_call: TRBV7-9
j_call: TRBJ2-3
d_call: .
clone_size: .
cdr3_nt: TGTGCCAGCAGCTTAGGGTCTTCCACAGATACGCAGTATTTT
cdr3_aa: CASSLGSSTDTQYF

v_call: TRBV6-2/TRBV6-3
j_call: TRBJ2-7
d_call: .
clone_size: .
cdr3_nt: TGTGCCAGCAGTCCCCACGGGAGCTCCTACGAGCAGTACTTC
cdr3_aa: CASSPHGSSYEQYF

v_call: TRBV5-1
j_call: TRBJ2-1
d_call: .
clone_size: .
cdr3_nt: TGCGCCAGCAGCTCCGGGGGAAATGAGCAGTTCTTC
cdr3_aa: CASSSGGNEQFF